This paragraph reports one T cell receptor beta chain. Its specific antigen is unknown. Base qualities are missing; no much larger clone stands one base away. In total, approximately 700 healthy bone marrow donors made up the cohort. At the time of sampling, every cohort member was nominally healthy, though immune exposures that went unrecorded were likely present. The donor tested CMV seronegative and was one of the 352 seronegative cohort members. Each donor provided a peripheral blood sample, and peripheral blood mononuclear cells were used for TCR beta sequencing. Genomic DNA was extracted from the blood cell samples with the Qiagen DNeasy Blood Extraction Kit. The data belong to a study of cytomegalovirus exposure and HLA in healthy donors (TCRdb year 2017). For context, the study as a whole: In an earlier analysis of 450 to 750 of the donors, 250 to 350 Gb of sequence data and about 110 million unique TCR beta sequences from about 190 million T cells were reported. Class I and class II HLA loci were covered by the typing at four-digit resolution. A later analysis re-examined previously published TCR beta repertoires from 610 or so donors and added high-resolution HLA genotyping to investigate patterns of TCR occurrence. Genome-wide SNP genotypes for about three fifths of the roughly 670 donors were used in a later genetic analysis, which treated that subset as a discovery cohort. The study aimed to test whether cataloging public T cell receptors could reveal signatures of past pathogen exposure. Four or five DR-DQ haplotypes were handled as single units for association and clustering because linkage in the cohort was strong. Along with the roughly 710-subject first cohort, a separate validation cohort of about 110 different subjects was used. Typing coverage varied by locus: roughly 629-640 donors for A, B, C, DRB1 and DQB1; 522 for DQA1; over 600 for DPA1; roughly 470 for DPB1. Across about 370 genotyped donors of the cohort, an average of about 240,000 unique TCR beta nucleotide sequences per donor were sequenced, and roughly 18% of those sequences were non-productive. Rather than using new phenotypic data, the later analysis identified candidate immune exposures from TCR beta sequences and from how often those sequences occurred across donors. An earlier analysis of approximately 640 of the donors applied high-throughput TCR beta sequencing to assess whether each TCR beta V gene segment acted as functional or pseudogenic. The genetic ancestry cluster associated with self-reported Caucasian donors included around 76% of the roughly 400 genotyped donors. To predict cytomegalovirus infection status, the study brought together high-throughput TCR immunosequencing, statistical association of individual TCRs with disease status, and machine learning. Donor age, sex, ethnicity and CMV serostatus were collected together with the repertoire data. An early release covering just under 650 HLA-typed donors comprised 250 to 350 gigabases of sequencing data and around 80 million unique TCR sequences. Every discovery cohort repertoire had been produced on one sequencing platform. The study used immunosequencing to profile the T cell repertoires of 666 subjects and linked those repertoires to cytomegalovirus serostatus.

There are 14 amino acids in the CDR3, from cysteine to phenylalanine inclusive. The only DNA kept is the CDR3, 42 bases in frame from the first base. Trimming at the junction amounts to 5 bases on V and 7 bases on J, and the germline ends lie 16 bases apart. Reading the germline V gene gives CDR1 SGDLS and CDR2 YYNGEE. The library relied on the immunoSEQ multiplex PCR assay. For the multiplex PCR, a mixture combining 60 forward primers for TCR Vbeta segments and 13 reverse primers for TCR Jbeta segments was used. Amplification of the CDR3 region of rearranged TCR beta genes was performed with a multiplex PCR assay on genomic DNA. On the Illumina HiSeq System, the amplified TCR beta libraries were sequenced as 87-base-pair reads. Turning to the authors' computational methods: In a later analysis, tens of millions of unique TCR beta chains were counted across the roughly 610 repertoires, and approximately 11 million of these chains were shared by at least two donors. Raw reads were error-corrected and collapsed into unique sequences with a nearest-neighbor algorithm that merged closely related sequences to remove PCR and sequencing errors. CDR3 sequences were aligned to IMGT reference sequences to assign V, D and J gene segments. For a sequence to be retained, at least a six-nucleotide match to both a V gene segment and a J gene segment was required. Rearrangements were called productive when the CDR3 lacked stop codons and stayed in frame with V and J; all others were non-productive. Following IMGT convention, CDR3 was defined as the stretch from the second conserved V-encoded cysteine to the conserved J-encoded phenylalanine. The earlier analysis of approximately 590 of the donors excluded any sequence lacking an unambiguous match to a single V gene segment. In an earlier analysis of some 590 of the donors, V segments were called functional above 56.7% productive rearrangements and were called segregating when the between-donor standard deviation exceeded 5%. A statistical classification framework was built to diagnose cytomegalovirus status from the catalog of TCR beta chain sequences. V and J gene assignment, in a later analysis, came from comparing TCR nucleotide sequences with IMGT/GENE-DB human TR gene sequences. The TCRdist pipeline was used in a later analysis to assign CDR3 sequences and most-parsimonious VDJ recombination scenarios. In a later analysis, every TCR beta chain was defined by the combination of its CDR3 amino acid sequence and its V-gene family, and reads without a unique V-gene family were dropped. In a later analysis, some 600 highly shared, low-generation-probability nucleotide sequences were removed to address suspected cross-contamination and a sequencing artifact. For each public chain, a later analysis derived a clonal expansion index from normalized ranks of inferred template counts within each repertoire. In a later analysis, generation probabilities were computed with a VDJ recombination model fitted to out-of-frame rearrangements, and the resulting probabilities were checked against IGoR. In a later analysis, hypergeometric tests were used to score TCR-TCR, TCR-HLA and TCR-CMV co-occurrence, with a repertoire-size bias correction applied to TCR pairs. False discovery rates were estimated in a later analysis by permuting HLA or CMV assignments 20 times. In a later analysis, co-occurring TCRs were grouped using DBSCAN, and TCRdist sequence similarity was added for clustering within HLA-allele-positive subsets. Repertoires with fewer than 30,000 or more than 120,000 public chains, plus five repertoires with anomalous nucleotide sharing, were excluded from co-occurrence clustering. TCRdb took this table from immuneACCESS and kept in-frame rearrangements with V and J called. Such tables lack part of the clones; where checked against another copy, unresolved V genes explain under half of the gap, and the rest is unexplained. D and trimming were read from the DNA, whereas the V and J calls and clone size are those reported in that table. Across this sample there are roughly 140,000 clones, with 60% to 80% seen only once. Of the sample, about 1.7% falls within the top ten clones.

The study at large found these results: Several of the top co-occurrence clusters appeared to be linked to parvovirus B19, influenza, CMV and Epstein-Barr virus, according to a later analysis. According to the authors, the approach could potentially be generalized to other disease states and immunological phenotypes. A further reported finding was that TCR beta sequences accurately predicted the HLA-A and HLA-B alleles for most subjects in the first cohort. When HLA alleles, especially DR and DQ, strongly co-occurred, TCR associations were difficult to assign to individual alleles. Most TCR sequences were seen in very few donors, while some public TCRs were found in many individuals. Some IMGT-functional V segments, including TRBV6-2 and TRBV6-3, could not be distinguished by the 87-base-pair reads and were therefore excluded. In an earlier analysis of some 640 of the donors, most TCR beta V segments were observed in productive rearrangements about 87% or about 30% of the time, broadly matching IMGT annotations. V-gene and J-gene trimming of TCR beta chains was associated with a missense DCLRE1C variant in a later genetic analysis, and the association was replicated in an independent cohort. A cluster of highly shared sequence variants was judged likely to represent a technical artifact of the sequencing pipeline. The classifier was reported to diagnose cytomegalovirus status with high specificity and sensitivity in both the original cohort and the validation cohort. In a later analysis, the rate of TCR association differed among HLA loci, with DRB1 alleles having the most associated TCRs and HLA-C alleles having the fewest. In a later analysis, HLA-associated TCR beta chains showed more clonal expansion and lower generation probabilities than non-associated chains that were equally common. The cohort was sequenced for TCR beta chains only, and without alpha or paired-chain data the features that could be detected were limited. In the study, approximately 160 TCR beta chains were listed as associated with cytomegalovirus. A few of the identified cytomegalovirus-associated TCR beta chains were confirmed in vitro to be specific for cytomegalovirus antigens. In a later genetic analysis, fewer N-insertions in productive TCRs were reported among donors in an Asian-associated ancestry cluster than the approximately 630-donor mean. A later analysis associated 15,000 to 20,000 TCR beta sequences with specific HLA alleles at a false discovery rate of 0.05. Correlated functional status among segregating V segments might reflect linkage disequilibrium, but an unknown experimental factor could not be ruled out. Most CMV-associated TCR beta chains appeared to be HLA-restricted in a later analysis, and the HLA associations seemed to be driven largely by CMV exposure. Presence/absence analyses assumed roughly uniform sequencing depth across donors, an assumption that may not hold. Because counts were too low, 15 to 20 rarely observed V segments, including chromosome 9 orphons, were left out of the earlier analysis of approximately 580 of the donors. For the cohort, immune exposure information was limited to CMV serostatus. Because HLA typing was unavailable for some donors at each locus, only the typed subset was used in association tests.

The chain employs TRBV9 and TRBJ2-1, and possibly TRBD1, on 6 matching bases. The sequence was collected from a woman aged 25-40 years in good health and CMV-seronegative. Sequences were obtained from PBMCs. Here is the DNA: TGTGCCAGCAGTGAGGGGGTAGGGTTAAATGAGCAGTTCTTC. This gives the protein CASSEGVGLNEQFF.